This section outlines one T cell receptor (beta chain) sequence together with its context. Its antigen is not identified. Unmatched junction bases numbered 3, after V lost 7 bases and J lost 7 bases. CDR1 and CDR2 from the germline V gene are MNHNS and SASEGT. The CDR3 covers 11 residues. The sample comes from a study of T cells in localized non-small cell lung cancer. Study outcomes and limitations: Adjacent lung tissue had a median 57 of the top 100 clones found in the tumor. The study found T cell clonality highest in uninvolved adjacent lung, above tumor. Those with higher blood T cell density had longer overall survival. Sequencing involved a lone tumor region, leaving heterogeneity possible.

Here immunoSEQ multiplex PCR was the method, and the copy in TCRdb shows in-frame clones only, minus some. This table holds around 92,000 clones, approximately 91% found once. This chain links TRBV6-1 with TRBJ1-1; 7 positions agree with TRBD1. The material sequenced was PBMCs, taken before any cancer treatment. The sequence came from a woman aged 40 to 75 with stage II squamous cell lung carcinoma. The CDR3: CASTQGGEAFF. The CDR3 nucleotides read TGTGCCAGCACTCAGGGGGGTGAAGCTTTCTTT.